What follows are 8 T cell receptor beta chains derived from one specimen sequenced in a study of T cell responses to AZD1222 COVID-19 vaccine. Profiled with immunoSEQ multiplex PCR; TCRdb holds only in-frame clones, not every one. This table has some 75,000 clones, 70% to 90% appearing once. The sequences come from peripheral blood, collected on day 0 of AZD1222 vaccination. These receptors originate from an adult in good health.

This chain joins TRBV7-3 and TRBJ1-2; D unresolved. V lost 5 bases, J lost 8 bases, and 15 bases lay in between. This CDR3 is built from 13 residues. Germline CDR1 SGHTA, CDR2 FQGTGA. The CDR3 protein is CASSQQRGGGYTF. The CDR3 DNA is TGTGCCAGCAGCCAACAGCGCGGTGGAGGCTACACCTTC.

This rearrangement joins TRBV6-5 to TRBJ1-5; D ambiguous. The CDR3 totals 13 residues. With 1 base removed from V and 4 bases from J, the gap between germline ends came to 5 bases. Germline V gene lookup returns CDR1 MNHEY and CDR2 SVGAGI. The CDR3 spells CASSYFKNQPQHF. Here the CDR3 DNA reads TGTGCCAGCAGTTACTTCAAGAATCAGCCCCAGCATTTT.

CDR3 DNA: TGTGCCACCAGCACCGGGACGGACTCTGGAAACACCATATATTTT. Translating it yields CATSTGTDSGNTIYF. This chain joins TRBV15 and TRBJ1-3; D possibly corresponds to TRBD1 (5 bases). This CDR3 has 15 amino acids. The germline V and J ends were trimmed by 4 bases and 0 bases, with 10 bases remaining between them. Germline V gene lookup returns CDR1 LNHNV and CDR2 YYDKDF (reference sequence). The complete variable domain, with remaining parts taken from reference TRBV15 and TRBJ1-3, reads DAMVIQNPRYQVTQFGKPVTLSCSQTLNHNVMYWYQQKSSQAPKLLFHYYDKDFNNEADTPDNFQSRRPNTSFCFLDIRSPGLGDTAMYLCATSTGTDSGNTIYFGEGSWLTVV.

The rearrangement uses TRBV7-9 and TRBJ2-3; the D gene could be TRBD1 or TRBD2 (6 bases each). Germline CDR1 reads SEHNR; CDR2 reads FQNEAQ (reference sequence). Between the trimmed V and J ends, which lost 5 bases and 1 base, there was a span of 19 bases. The CDR3 sequence is 17 residues long. CDR3 nucleotide sequence: TGTGCCAGCAGCATTATGCCGCGGAGGGGGGGCACAGATACGCAGTATTTT. It codes for CASSIMPRRGGTDTQYF.

The V gene is TRBV7-3, the J gene TRBJ2-2; D is ambiguous. The CDR3 spans 13 residues. Germline-derived CDR1 and CDR2 are SGHTA and FQGTGA. V gave up 2 bases and J gave up 0 bases, with 1 base separating them. CDR3 in DNA: TGTGCCAGCAGCTTATCGAACACCGGGGAGCTGTTTTTT. It encodes CASSLSNTGELFF.

This sequence joins TRBV18 and TRBJ1-1; a possible D gene is TRBD1 (5 bases). V dropped 0 bases and J dropped 4 bases, with 9 bases sitting between them. Per the germline V gene, CDR1 is KGHSH and CDR2 is LQKENI. The CDR3 extends over 14 amino acids. The CDR3 nucleotides are TGTGCCAGCTCACCACCGGGGGGTCGCACTGAAGCTTTCTTT. Amino acids: CASSPPGGRTEAFF.

Written as DNA, the CDR3 is TGTGCCAGCAGTCCCCTTGGGTGGGTTGATTGGGGGCCCCAGCATTTT. It specifies CASSPLGWVDWGPQHF. The chain couples TRBV27 to TRBJ1-5; no clear D gene. CDR1 and CDR2 (germline): MNHEY, SMNVEV (reference sequence). V dropped 5 bases and J dropped 9 bases, with 23 bases sitting between them. There are 16 residues in the CDR3.

The gene calls are TRBV24-1 and TRBJ1-5; no clear D. Germline assignment: CDR1 KGHDR and CDR2 SFDVKD. The CDR3 covers 14 residues. Between the trimmed V and J ends, which lost 11 bases and 3 bases, there was a span of 16 bases. In DNA form, the CDR3 reads TGTGCCATTCTTGCCGGGTTTTACAATCAGCCCCAGCATTTT. This sequence encodes CAILAGFYNQPQHF.